The sequence of this TCR beta chain was determined in a study of T cells in Graves' hyperthyroidism and ophthalmopathy (dated by TCRdb to the late 2010s). Notes on the research overall: Peripheral blood samples were taken at initial diagnosis, before any treatment was given. TCR V-J signatures able to tell the groups apart were searched for in a discovery cohort of 95 or so patients, of whom around 43 had Graves' ophthalmopathy and about 60 had stable Graves' hyperthyroidism. Prospective prediction of ophthalmopathy was tested in an independent validation cohort consisting of some 20 hyperthyroidism patients and around 16 patients who later progressed to ophthalmopathy. The 80 to 100 discovery patients were randomly divided into training and test sets at a 7:3 ratio. The study also compared thyroid tissue and blood T-cell repertoires from a handful of Graves' hyperthyroidism patients. After sampling, hyperthyroidism patients received methimazole starting at 30 mg daily, and ophthalmopathy patients received high-dose intravenous methylprednisolone. TCR Vbeta CDR3 sequencing of approximately 140 peripheral blood samples (approximately 44 ophthalmopathy, 75 to 80 hyperthyroidism and around 17 progressor patients) is reported in the paper.

The germline V and J ends show losses of 1 base and 0 bases respectively, and no gene match explains 3 bases of the junction. Including cysteine and phenylalanine, the CDR3 has 15 amino acids. The kept DNA is CDR3 alone, 45 bases in frame from the first base. Reading the germline V gene gives CDR1 SGHVS and CDR2 FQNEAQ. Hyperthyroidism patients were newly diagnosed, had a disease duration of under 2 months, and were aged 18 to 65 years. The study excluded patients with uncontrolled infections, other autoimmune diseases, pregnancy or lactation. Diagnoses were established on the basis of clinical symptoms, serum thyroxine and TRAb, thyroid ultrasound, and orbital computed tomography. Blood from progressor patients was collected at the time of first diagnosis with hyperthyroidism, before any ophthalmopathy symptoms had appeared. PBMCs were isolated from 7.5 to 10 ml of fresh peripheral blood by Ficoll-Paque density gradient centrifugation. Progressor patients were first diagnosed with Graves' hyperthyroidism and then developed ophthalmopathy during follow-up. Trizol reagent was used to extract total RNA, and RNA quality was then checked on an Agilent 2100 Bioanalyzer.

Paper-wide results and their limitations: Blood samples also contained most of the expanded thyroid clonotypes (frequency above 0.001), which suggests that blood repertoires may reflect thyroid immune responses. Sample size was not statistically predetermined, and blinding of investigators to group allocation was not performed. A model built on a 13 V-J signature distinguished ophthalmopathy from stable hyperthyroidism, reaching about 89% sensitivity and about 81% specificity in cross-validation and 80%/75% in testing. During validation, the model predicted progression to ophthalmopathy a median of approximately six months ahead of onset, with approximately 70% sensitivity and 72.22% specificity.

This clonotype appeared many times. There is no known antigen for this receptor. There are no base qualities to consult, and no much larger clone falls within one base. The TCR beta CDR3 regions were amplified from the RNA transcripts. For the first round of RT-PCR on the TCR CDR3, the HTBI primer set was used together with the Qiagen OneStep RT-PCR kit. Libraries were constructed in a second round of multiplex PCR, after which size selection and purification were performed. Paired-end sequencing of the libraries was performed with 100 bp reads on an Illumina HiSeq2000. The source study handled its data this way. Raw data were processed with SOAPnuke, discarding reads with adapters, uncalled bases, mean Phred below 15, or no exact constant-primer or identifier match. COPE v1.2.5 was used to merge the high-quality paired reads, and each unique nucleotide sequence was defined as a clonotype. MiTCR v1.1 was used to align clonotypes to the IMGT TRBV, TRBD and TRBJ reference segments. Analysis was restricted to V-J combinations with a frequency above 0.0001, which covered approximately 99% of repertoires. The TCS score was defined as the ratio of F50 (clonal expansion) to E x V (chaos), calculated using BLOSUM62-based TCRdist between CDR3 peptides within each V-J. Welch's t-statistics and random forest reduced several hundred V-J features to roughly 13, which were used in a naive Bayes classifier (R e1071). The public reads were reanalyzed by TCRdb: fastp trimming at Q25, MiXCR alignment, in-frame beta chains only. Entries are consolidated by CDR3 protein sequence, retaining the most common genes and DNA. The V and J calls reflect TCRdb's pipeline rather than the authors' work. The sample yields more than 300,000 distinct CDR3 sequences; about a sixth were counted once. About a third of the sample lies in the top ten.

The sequenced sample consisted of blood. The chain is made from TRBV7-8 and TRBJ2-7; 7 central nucleotides agree with TRBD2. This receptor was taken from a young woman with Graves' hyperthyroidism that later progressed to Graves' ophthalmopathy. The DNA sequence is TGTGCCAGCAGCTTAGGGCTAGCGGTCTCCTACGAGCAGTACTTC. Its protein is CASSLGLAVSYEQYF.